Following are 16 T cell receptor beta chains from one sample sequenced in a study of graft-versus-host responses after intestinal transplantation. Some clones are missing from TCRdb's copy, which holds only in-frame ones; the method was immunoSEQ multiplex PCR. The sample has roughly 70,000 clones, nearly 85% seen once. These receptors have no identified antigens. The specimen was unstimulated CD4+ T cells sorted from spleen or lymph node cells, collected before transplant. The receptor source for this set is a human donor who was the organ donor for an intestinal transplant.

V usage is TRBV7-2 and J usage is TRBJ2-3; D call uncertain. The germline V gene encodes CDR1 SGHTA and CDR2 FQGNSA. This CDR3 spans 12 amino acids. Trimming pared 6 bases from V and 0 bases from J, leaving 4 bases between. This CDR3 reads CASSTSTDTQYF. Written as DNA, the CDR3 is TGTGCCAGCAGTACTAGCACAGATACGCAGTATTTT. The full variable domain, with the rest looked up from reference TRBV7-2 and TRBJ2-3, is GAGVSQSPSNKVTEKGKDVELRCDPISGHTALYWYRQSLGQGLEFLIYFQGNSAPDKSGLPSDRFSAERTGGSVSTLTIQRTQQEDSAVYLCASSTSTDTQYFGPGTRLTVL.

The V call is TRBV9, the J call TRBJ1-1, with 10 bases lining up with TRBD1. The ends lost 4 bases at V and 5 bases at J; junction bases unmatched: 5. The CDR3 extends over 14 amino acids. In germline, CDR1 is SGDLS, CDR2 YYNGEE. CDR3 in amino acids: CASSPRTGGTEAFF. The CDR3 DNA reads TGTGCCAGCAGCCCTCGGACAGGGGGGACTGAAGCTTTCTTT.

This chain uses TRBV27 with TRBJ1-6, with D perhaps TRBD1 (6 bases). The CDR3 is made up of 15 amino acids. Germline loops: CDR1 MNHEY, CDR2 SMNVEV (reference sequence). The V end was cut by 2 bases, the J end by 6 bases, with 11 bases between. The CDR3 here is CASSLDLGANSPLHF. CDR3 sequence (DNA): TGTGCCAGCAGTTTAGATTTGGGGGCTAATTCACCCCTCCACTTT.

This chain joins TRBV18 and TRBJ1-1, with TRBD1 as a possible D gene (5 bases). The CDR3 loop spans 15 amino acids. The V end was cut by 3 bases, the J end by 1 base, with 12 bases between. Germline loops: CDR1 KGHSH, CDR2 LQKENI. Here the CDR3 DNA reads TGTGCCAGCTCACCGAAAGGGGCTGAGAACACTGAAGCTTTCTTT. This encodes CASSPKGAENTEAFF. The complete variable domain, with remaining parts taken from reference TRBV18 and TRBJ1-1, reads NAGVMQNPRHLVRRRGQEARLRCSPMKGHSHVYWYRQLPEEGLKFMVYLQKENIIDESGMPKERFSAEFPKEGPSILRIQQVVRGDSAAYFCASSPKGAENTEAFFGQGTRLTVV.

This clone is a singleton in its sample. CDR3 amino acids: CASKNPSSDKLHF. The DNA for the CDR3 is TGTGCCAGCAAAAACCCATCTTCGGACAAACTCCACTTT. The chain links TRBV7-2 to TRBJ1-6; possibly TRBD1 for D (5 bases). CDR1 is SGHTA, CDR2 FQGNSA, per germline. V dropped 7 bases and J dropped 16 bases, with 20 bases sitting between them. This CDR3 has 13 amino acids.

V usage is TRBV7-2 and J usage is TRBJ1-4; D gene ambiguous. The CDR3 runs 14 residues. CDR1 is SGHTA, CDR2 FQGNSA, per germline. Trimming shortened V by 0 bases and J by 10 bases, and 12 bases separated the two germline ends. The CDR3 nucleotides are TGTGCCAGCAGCTTAGCTTGGCAGGCTGGAAAACTGTTTTTT. It translates to CASSLAWQAGKLFF. Together with reference TRBV7-2 and TRBJ1-4, the CDR3 gives the full variable domain: GAGVSQSPSNKVTEKGKDVELRCDPISGHTALYWYRQSLGQGLEFLIYFQGNSAPDKSGLPSDRFSAERTGGSVSTLTIQRTQQEDSAVYLCASSLAWQAGKLFFGSGTQLSVL.

This chain joins TRBV2 and TRBJ1-4; D is perhaps TRBD1 (6 bases). Trimming took off 5 bases at V and 4 bases at J, with 23 bases between the two ends. The CDR3 has 18 residues. CDR1 SNHLY and CDR2 FYNNEI come from the germline V gene. The CDR3 bases are TGTGCCAGCAGTTCTCCCGGACCGAATCTAGGGGGTAATGAAAAACTGTTTTTT. This sequence encodes CASSSPGPNLGGNEKLFF.

This clone was observed a handful of times. The gene calls are TRBV12-2 and TRBJ2-3; the table assigns TRBD2, which was not confirmed against the DNA. TRBV12-2 is a documented pseudogene. The length of the CDR3 is 19 residues. As DNA, the CDR3 is TGTGCAAGTCGCCTTACACCGCCGGACGTGGAGCGGGGCACAGATACGCAGTATTTT. Translation: CASRLTPPDVERGTDTQYF.

This clone occurred once. This sequence joins TRBV28 and TRBJ1-5; D is undetermined. The CDR3 extends over 14 amino acids. In germline, CDR1 is MDHEN, CDR2 SYDVKM. V lost 3 bases, J lost 7 bases, and 13 bases lay in between. The CDR3 sequence is CASSFFPRGQPQHF. CDR3 coding DNA: TGTGCCAGCAGTTTCTTCCCGAGAGGCCAGCCCCAGCATTTT.

This chain's CDR3 is CASSYSGGYQETQYF. CDR3 coding DNA: TGTGCCAGCAGTTATAGCGGGGGGTACCAAGAGACCCAGTACTTC. The chain uses TRBV6-5 and TRBJ2-5, with 10 bases fitting TRBD2. Germline V gene lookup returns CDR1 MNHEY and CDR2 SVGAGI. After removal of 3 bases from V and 0 bases from J, the junction contained 1 base not matched to a gene. The CDR3 extends over 15 amino acids.

Comments on this clone: Other DNA variants within this sample encode the same CDR3. The chain couples TRBV29-1 to TRBJ2-5; TRBD1 matches at 9 bases. The CDR3 is made up of 12 amino acids. V gave up 6 bases and J gave up 4 bases; unmatched junction bases: 3. Germline lookup yields CDR1 SQVTM and CDR2 ANQGSEA. CDR3 coding DNA: TGCAGCGTGGGACAGGGCGCAGAGACCCAGTACTTC. It specifies CSVGQGAETQYF.

This clone was detected a few times. This chain uses TRBV19 with TRBJ2-3, with D possibly being TRBD2 (5 bases). With 3 bases removed from V and 1 base from J, the gap between germline ends came to 17 bases. The CDR3 spans 17 residues. Germline V gene sequence: CDR1 LNHDA, CDR2 SQIVND (reference sequence). The CDR3 DNA reads as TGTGCCAGTAGTATGGGAGCCGGGGTTGTCGGCACAGATACGCAGTATTTT. It codes for CASSMGAGVVGTDTQYF.

The chain has TRBV30 and TRBJ1-2; D gene uncertain. The CDR3 consists of 14 residues. Germline V gives CDR1 GTSNPN, CDR2 SVGIG (reference sequence). The ends were cut back, 3 bases at V and 1 base at J, with 12 bases in the middle. DNA of the CDR3: TGTGCCTGGAGCATGCGGGTGGGTAACTATGGCTACACCTTC. As protein: CAWSMRVGNYGYTF. Complete variable domain (other parts from reference TRBV30 and TRBJ1-2): SQTIHQWPATLVQPVGSPLSLECTVEGTSNPNLYWYRQAAGRGLQLLFYSVGIGQISSEVPQNLSASRPQDRQFILSSKKLLLSDSGFYLCAWSMRVGNYGYTFGSGTRLTVV.

V usage is TRBV2 and J usage is TRBJ2-3; 12 bases are shared with TRBD2. Per the germline V gene, CDR1 is SNHLY and CDR2 is FYNNEI. There are 18 residues in the CDR3. V lost 8 bases to trimming and J lost 3 bases; unmatched junction nucleotides: 15. CDR3 nucleotides: TGTGCCAGCCTACATAGGACTAGCGGGGTTAGTGGGACAGATACGCAGTATTTT. As protein: CASLHRTSGVSGTDTQYF.

The DNA for the CDR3 is TGTGCCACCAGCAGAGAGCAGGGGGGTAATCAGCCCCAGCATTTT. As protein: CATSREQGGNQPQHF. V and J are TRBV15 and TRBJ1-5; 7 bases align to TRBD1. The CDR3 is 15 residues long. With V trimmed by 0 bases and J by 4 bases, 3 bases remained unmatched. The V gene's germline CDR1 is LNHNV and CDR2 YYDKDF (reference sequence).

The rearrangement links TRBV19 to TRBJ1-5; tentative D call: TRBD1 (5 bases). Trimming took off 1 base at V and 1 base at J, with 8 bases between the two ends. The CDR3 is 15 amino acids. Germline CDR1 LNHDA, CDR2 SQIVND (reference sequence). CDR3 nucleotides: TGTGCCAGTAGTATAGGTTCAGGGAGCAATCAGCCCCAGCATTTT. Amino acid sequence: CASSIGSGSNQPQHF.